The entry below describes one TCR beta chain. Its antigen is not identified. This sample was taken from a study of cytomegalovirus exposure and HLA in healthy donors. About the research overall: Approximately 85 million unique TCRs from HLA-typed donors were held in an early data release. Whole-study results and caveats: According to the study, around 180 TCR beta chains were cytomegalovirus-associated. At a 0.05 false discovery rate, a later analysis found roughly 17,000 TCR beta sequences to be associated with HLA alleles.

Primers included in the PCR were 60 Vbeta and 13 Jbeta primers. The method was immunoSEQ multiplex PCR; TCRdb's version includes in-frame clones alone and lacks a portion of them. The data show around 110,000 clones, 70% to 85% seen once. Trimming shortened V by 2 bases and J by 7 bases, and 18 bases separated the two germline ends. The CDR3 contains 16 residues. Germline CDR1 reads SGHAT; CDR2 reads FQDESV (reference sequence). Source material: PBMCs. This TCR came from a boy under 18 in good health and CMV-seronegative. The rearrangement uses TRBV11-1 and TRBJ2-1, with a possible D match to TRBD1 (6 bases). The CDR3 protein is CASSLWQGSFANEQFF. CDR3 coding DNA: TGTGCCAGCAGCTTATGGCAGGGGTCTTTTGCTAATGAGCAGTTCTTC.